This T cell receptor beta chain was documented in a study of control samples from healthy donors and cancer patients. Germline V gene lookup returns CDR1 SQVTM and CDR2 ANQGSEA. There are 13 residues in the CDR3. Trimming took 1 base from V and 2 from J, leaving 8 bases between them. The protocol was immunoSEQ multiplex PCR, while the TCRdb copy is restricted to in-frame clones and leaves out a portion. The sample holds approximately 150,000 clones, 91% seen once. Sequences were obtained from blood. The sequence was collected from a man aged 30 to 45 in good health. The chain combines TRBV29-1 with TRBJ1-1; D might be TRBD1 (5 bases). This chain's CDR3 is CSVEAGPNTEAFF. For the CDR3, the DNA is TGCAGCGTTGAAGCGGGGCCTAACACTGAAGCTTTCTTT.